The rows below give T cell receptor beta chains drawn from one sample of a study of molecular identifiers for immune sequencing clone quantification. Each CDR3 protein gets one entry after TCRdb re-called the PCR reads with MiXCR. The data hold thousands of distinct CDR3 sequences, with 33% observed a single time. Sequencing input: naive CD8+ T cells from blood, with Jurkat cell RNA spiked in. These receptors all stem from a human donor in good health. Some libraries in this study had Jurkat cell RNA spiked in. CDR3s include the opening cysteine and the closing phenylalanine or tryptophan. Fields, in order: CDR3 DNA, CDR3 protein, clone size, V gene, D gene, J gene. A D gene is named only where the DNA matches it firmly. Size is omitted from some rows. Given values are once, few, many or a class for expanded clones.

TGTGCCAGCCATCGGGGTGATGAAGCTTTCTTT | CASHRGDEAFF | . | TRBV27 | . | TRBJ1-1
TGTGCCAGCAGCGGACTGGATTTT | CASSGLDF | few | TRBV27 | . | TRBJ2-3
TGCAGTGCTAGGGAAGCCGGTACGCAGTATTTT | CSAREAGTQYF | few | TRBV20-1 | . | TRBJ2-3
TGTGCCAGCAGCTCCCACAGGGTGGGTCAGCCCCAGCATTTT | CASSSHRVGQPQHF | . | TRBV9 | . | TRBJ1-5
TGTGCCACCTACCATGAGAACACCGGGGAGCTGTTTTTT | CATYHENTGELFF | once | TRBV12-3/TRBV12-4 | . | TRBJ2-2
TGTGCCAGCAGTAGCCGTTTCCGGACGGTGAACACTGAAGCTTTCTTT | CASSSRFRTVNTEAFF | . | TRBV28 | . | TRBJ1-1
TGTGCCAGCGGGAGCGGGAGCACAGATACGCAGTATTTT | CASGSGSTDTQYF | . | TRBV5-4 | . | TRBJ2-3
TGTGCCAGCAGTTCCCGGGGAGAGTACGAGCAGTACTTC | CASSSRGEYEQYF | few | TRBV27 | . | TRBJ2-7
TGCGCCAGCAGTCCCACTAATCAGCCCCAGCATTTT | CASSPTNQPQHF | few | TRBV10-2 | . | TRBJ1-5
TGCGCCAGCAGCCCTATAAAGGGGTGGTCGCAGTTCTTC | CASSPIKGWSQFF | few | TRBV4-3 | . | TRBJ2-1
TGTGCCATCACGACTGCCTGGGGGGACGAGCAGTACTTC | CAITTAWGDEQYF | few | TRBV10-3 | . | TRBJ2-7
TGCGCCAGCAGCCAAGGGGCAGGGTCTGCGACCCAGTACTTC | CASSQGAGSATQYF | medium-sized | TRBV4-3 | . | TRBJ2-5
TGTGCCAGCAGCTTATCTATACTGACAGGGCGGAACACTGAAGCTTTCTTT | CASSLSILTGRNTEAFF | . | TRBV7-9 | TRBD1 | TRBJ1-1